Listed here are 29 T cell receptor beta chains from one sample, sequenced in a study of shared T cell receptors in the human thymus. Using immunoSEQ multiplex PCR, the repertoire was profiled, and TCRdb retains in-frame clones only, with some absent. The sample includes approximately 490,000 clones, about 84% of them seen just once. The same specimen was also included in a second study, on human thymus T cells.

Sample: thymocytes. These receptor sequences come from a boy younger than two with a congenital heart defect.

The chain recombines TRBV28 with TRBJ1-2; D remains unclear. Trimming took 6 bases from V and 8 from J, leaving 28 bases between them. Germline V lookup: CDR1 MDHEN, CDR2 SYDVKM. This CDR3 contains 17 residues. As DNA, the CDR3 is TGTGCCAGCAGCGCCCCCCCACGGAGGAATCAGAATGTAGGCTACACCTTC. Translated, it gives CASSAPPRRNQNVGYTF.

The V gene is TRBV4-2, the J gene TRBJ1-1; 7 positions match TRBD1. The trim removed 2 bases at V and 7 bases at J, leaving 16 bases unmatched. The CDR3 runs 17 residues. CDR1 is LGHNA, CDR2 YNFKEQ, per germline. CDR3 in DNA: TGTGCCAGCAGCCAAAGGGGGGCCCCGACAGGGCCAATTGAAGCTTTCTTT. Encoded protein: CASSQRGAPTGPIEAFF.

The rearrangement uses TRBV4-3 and TRBJ1-2; unclear D gene. CDR3 size: 15 residues. Germline loops: CDR1 LGHNA, CDR2 YSLEER. With 0 bases removed from V and 0 bases from J, the gap between germline ends came to 8 bases. CDR3 DNA: TGCGCCAGCAGCCAAGATCAGAGGTCTAACTATGGCTACACCTTC. Translated: CASSQDQRSNYGYTF.

This sequence joins TRBV27 and TRBJ2-7; 10 nucleotides agree with TRBD2. Trimming cost V 4 bases and J 5 bases; bases outside gene matches: 8. Germline V CDR1 and CDR2: MNHEY, SMNVEV (reference sequence). CDR3 size: 15 residues. CDR3 protein: CASSSLAGDPHEQYF. The CDR3 DNA is TGTGCCAGCAGTTCTCTAGCGGGAGACCCCCACGAGCAGTACTTC.

The chain recombines TRBV5-4 with TRBJ2-6, with 13 bases that match TRBD2. Trimming cost V 5 bases and J 1 base; bases outside gene matches: 9. Germline CDR1 SGHNT, CDR2 YYREEE (reference sequence). CDR3 length equals 19 residues. The CDR3 nucleotides read TGTGCCAGCAGTCCCTGGACTAGCGGGAGTTGGTCTGGGGCCAACGTCCTGACTTTC. It specifies CASSPWTSGSWSGANVLTF.

V and J are TRBV9 and TRBJ2-7; 7 nucleotides match TRBD1. This CDR3 region has 14 residues. The J segment lost 3 bases and the V segment lost 1 base, leaving 4 bases of the junction unmatched. Looked up from germline, CDR1 is SGDLS and CDR2 is YYNGEE. The DNA of the CDR3 is TGTGCCAGCAGCGTAACAGGGGATGTCTACGAGCAGTACTTC. Its translation is CASSVTGDVYEQYF.

The gene calls are TRBV2 and TRBJ2-5; D unresolved. Germline lookup yields CDR1 SNHLY and CDR2 FYNNEI. The CDR3 extends over 13 amino acids. V lost 3 bases to trimming and J lost 7 bases, with 12 bases between them. The CDR3 sequence is CASSDGPERTQYF. The CDR3 bases are TGTGCCAGCAGTGACGGTCCGGAGCGGACCCAGTACTTC.

This clone was found once. The J gene is TRBJ1-1, the V gene TRBV9; 9 bases match TRBD1. CDR1 and CDR2 (germline): SGDLS, YYNGEE. The CDR3 has 14 residues. V shed 6 bases, J shed 1 base, and the junction held 4 bases outside the gene matches. This CDR3 is CASTPGQGNTEAFF. The CDR3 DNA is TGTGCCAGCACACCGGGACAGGGGAACACTGAAGCTTTCTTT.

This clone was recorded once. The genes are TRBV5-4 and TRBJ2-1; 7 bases fit TRBD2. V lost 4 bases and J lost 0; bases outside the gene matches: 4. Germline CDR1 SGHNT, CDR2 YYREEE (reference sequence). This CDR3 region has 15 residues. CDR3 nucleotide sequence: TGTGCCAGCAGCCCTAGCGGAAGCTCCTACAATGAGCAGTTCTTC. This sequence encodes CASSPSGSSYNEQFF.

The chain links TRBV11-2 to TRBJ2-3; 7 positions match TRBD2. The V gene end was trimmed by 4 bases and the J gene end by 1 base; junction bases not matched to a gene: 8. The CDR3 covers 16 residues. CDR1 is SGHAT and CDR2 is FQNNGV in the germline V gene. This CDR3 reads CASSSPQGGGTDTQYF. DNA for the CDR3: TGTGCCAGCAGCTCCCCGCAGGGAGGGGGCACAGATACGCAGTATTTT.

About this clone: Other DNA sequences in this specimen translate into the identical CDR3. The rearrangement links TRBV7-9 to TRBJ2-7; D may be TRBD1 (5 bases). V was cut by 1 base and J by 0 bases, with 10 bases left in between. The CDR3 is 15 residues long. Germline V CDR1 and CDR2: SEHNR, FQNEAQ (reference sequence). For the CDR3, the DNA is TGTGCCAGCAGCTTAGGTCGCCAGGGCTCCTACGAGCAGTACTTC. Its protein is CASSLGRQGSYEQYF.

The rearrangement links TRBV7-2 to TRBJ1-3, with 8 bases matching TRBD1. The V gene end was trimmed by 1 base and the J gene end by 1 base; junction bases not matched to a gene: 3. Germline CDR1 SGHTA, CDR2 FQGNSA. CDR3 length: 16 amino acids. CDR3 sequence reads: CASSLGQGSSGNTIYF. The CDR3 nucleotides read TGTGCCAGCAGCTTAGGACAGGGGTCGTCTGGAAACACCATATATTTT.

The gene calls are TRBV6-5 and TRBJ2-7; D perhaps matches TRBD2 (6 bases). The CDR3 has 15 residues. The germline gives CDR1 MNHEY, CDR2 SVGAGI. V was clipped by 5 bases and J by 3 bases, with 17 bases between them. The CDR3 spells CASSQGPGSHYEQYF. The CDR3 DNA sequence: TGTGCCAGCAGTCAAGGGCCCGGGAGTCACTACGAGCAGTACTTC.

The CDR3 nucleotides are TGTGCCAGCAGTTTGGGACAGGGTGTGTATGAGCAGTTCTTC. Translating it yields CASSLGQGVYEQFF. This chain links TRBV27 with TRBJ2-1; 9 positions match TRBD1. The V and J ends lost 3 bases and 8 bases, in that order; junction bases with no gene match: 5. This CDR3 contains 14 residues. Germline-derived CDR1 and CDR2 are MNHEY and SMNVEV (reference sequence).

In this sample, this clone turned up a few times. This rearrangement joins TRBV5-1 to TRBJ1-5; 10 bases align to TRBD1. Germline V CDR1 and CDR2: SGHRS, YFSETQ. After removal of 4 bases from V and 2 bases from J, the junction contained 6 bases not matched to a gene. The CDR3 totals 16 residues. DNA of the CDR3: TGCGCCAGCAGCCCCTTAGGGACAGGGGGCAATCAGCCCCAGCATTTT. Translated, it gives CASSPLGTGGNQPQHF.

The chain uses TRBV7-9 and TRBJ2-7, with 8 positions matching TRBD2. V dropped 5 bases and J dropped 6; count of bases not matched to a gene: 21. The CDR3 is 18 amino acids. In germline, CDR1 is SEHNR, CDR2 FQNEAQ (reference sequence). In DNA form, the CDR3 reads TGTGCCAGCAGCCCGGGGGGGGAGGCACATAGATTCACGGGCGAGCAGTACTTC. Its protein is CASSPGGEAHRFTGEQYF.

V is TRBV11-2 and J is TRBJ2-5; 13 bases agree with TRBD2. V gave up 1 base and J gave up 9 bases; unmatched junction bases: 5. Germline V gene data show CDR1 as SGHAT and CDR2 as FQNNGV. The CDR3 loop spans 15 amino acids. CDR3 DNA: TGTGCCAGCAGCTTAGGGGGACTAGCGGGAATCGCCCAGTACTTC. Protein: CASSLGGLAGIAQYF.

This chain connects TRBV6-5 to TRBJ1-2; 9 nucleotides align to TRBD1. Germline V CDR1 and CDR2: MNHEY, SVGAGI. V lost 3 bases, J lost 4 bases, and 3 bases stayed unmatched. This CDR3 spans 14 amino acids. The CDR3 sequence is CASSYTGGGYGYTF. CDR3 bases: TGTGCCAGCAGTTATACAGGGGGCGGCTATGGCTACACCTTC.

This chain links TRBV4-1 with TRBJ1-2, with TRBD1 identical over 10 bases. Per the germline V gene, CDR1 is MGHRA and CDR2 is YSYEKL. Unmatched junction bases numbered 23, after V lost 2 bases and J lost 8 bases. The CDR3 has 20 amino acids. This CDR3 is CASSQRGERTGGLSVEGYTF. The DNA of the CDR3 is TGCGCCAGCAGCCAAAGGGGTGAAAGGACAGGGGGGTTGTCTGTGGAAGGCTACACCTTC.

In its sample, this clone was seen a few times. The chain couples TRBV11-2 to TRBJ2-7; D is undetermined. The length of the CDR3 is 11 residues. V shed 2 bases and J shed 4 bases, with 3 bases lying between them. Germline CDR1 SGHAT, CDR2 FQNNGV. CDR3 in DNA: TGTGCCAGCAGCTTACAATACGAGCAGTACTTC. Translation gives CASSLQYEQYF. Full variable domain (outside the CDR3, taken from reference TRBV11-2 and TRBJ2-7): EAGVAQSPRYKIIEKRQSVAFWCNPISGHATLYWYQQILGQGPKLLIQFQNNGVVDDSQLPKDRFSAERLKGVDSTLKIQPAKLEDSAVYLCASSLQYEQYFGPGTRLTVT.

This clone came up a few times. J is TRBJ2-7 and V is TRBV21-1; the DNA was not used to check the table's D call, TRBD2. TRBV21-1 is an annotated pseudogene. The CDR3 covers 19 residues. The CDR3: CASSKGVTSGRAWQYEQYF. The CDR3 nucleotides are TGTGCCAGCAGCAAAGGGGTTACTAGCGGGAGGGCCTGGCAATACGAGCAGTACTTC.

This clone has just a few counts. The V and J genes are TRBV4-3 and TRBJ2-3; 12 nucleotides match TRBD2. From germline, CDR1 is LGHNA and CDR2 YSLEER. V lost 3 bases to trimming and J lost 7 bases; unmatched junction nucleotides: 14. The CDR3 extends over 18 amino acids. Here the CDR3 DNA reads TGCGCCAGCAGCCAGGTGGTCAGACTAGCGGGGGCCCGGAATACGCAGTATTTT. Translated: CASSQVVRLAGARNTQYF.

V and J are TRBV5-1 and TRBJ1-2; 12 bases match TRBD1. CDR3 length: 14 amino acids. Germline CDR1 and CDR2: SGHRS and YFSETQ. The V segment lost 5 bases and the J segment 8 bases; nucleotides outside the gene matches: 7. The CDR3, as DNA: TGCGCCAGCAGAGCGGGACAGGGGGCTTTGGGCTACACCTTC. Its translation: CASRAGQGALGYTF.

This clone showed up just a few times. The genes are TRBV19 and TRBJ2-3; D may be TRBD2 (5 bases). V was pared by 6 bases and J by 4 bases, with 20 bases between. This CDR3 is built from 16 residues. Germline CDR1 LNHDA, CDR2 SQIVND (reference sequence). The CDR3 reads CASSLVCATRADTQYF. DNA of the CDR3: TGTGCCAGTAGCTTAGTCTGTGCGACGAGGGCAGATACGCAGTATTTT.

The chain is built from TRBV19 and TRBJ1-5; 10 nucleotides align to TRBD1. V lost 0 bases to trimming and J lost 4 bases; unmatched junction nucleotides: 6. This CDR3 comprises 17 residues. Germline V gene lookup returns CDR1 LNHDA and CDR2 SQIVND (reference sequence). In DNA form, the CDR3 reads TGTGCCAGTAGTATAGACACCGACAGGGGGCGAAATCAGCCCCAGCATTTT. Encoded protein: CASSIDTDRGRNQPQHF.

The V and J genes are TRBV7-9 and TRBJ2-2, with TRBD2 matching 11 bases. The CDR3 sequence is 15 residues long. Germline V CDR1 and CDR2: SEHNR, FQNEAQ (reference sequence). After removal of 4 bases from V and 13 bases from J, the junction contained 11 bases not matched to a gene. CDR3 protein: CASSSRLAGTRRLFF. The CDR3 coding sequence is TGTGCCAGCAGCTCAAGACTAGCGGGGACTCGAAGGCTGTTTTTT.

This clone came up a few times. This chain joins TRBV18 and TRBJ2-7; no reliable D call. Trimming cost V 2 bases and J 7 bases, with 6 bases left between them. The V gene's germline CDR1 is KGHSH and CDR2 LQKENI. This CDR3 has 11 amino acids. DNA of the CDR3: TGTGCCAGCTCACCAGCTCGGGAGCAGTACTTC. Amino acid sequence: CASSPAREQYF.

J is TRBJ2-7 and V is TRBV5-5; the match to TRBD2 covers 8 bases. J was trimmed by 7 bases and V by 1 base; bases with no gene match: 16. Germline-derived CDR1 and CDR2 are SGHKS and YYEKEE (reference sequence). This CDR3 is 17 amino acids long. CDR3 DNA: TGTGCCAGCAGCTTGAGGGTGGTAGGGACTAGAGCGAGGGAGCAGTACTTC. Translation: CASSLRVVGTRAREQYF.

This sequence joins TRBV11-2 and TRBJ2-7; D not certain. This CDR3 contains 15 residues. Germline CDR1 is SGHAT and CDR2 is FQNNGV. The ends were cut back, 1 base at V and 3 bases at J, with 13 bases in the middle. The CDR3: CASSLVSPPGYEQYF. The CDR3 DNA follows: TGTGCCAGCAGCTTAGTCAGCCCCCCGGGCTACGAGCAGTACTTC.